Here is one TCR beta chain with its context. Naive CD8 cells were CD45RO-negative, positively selected for CCR7, excluding terminally differentiated effector memory CD45RA+ cells. This sample was taken from a study of shared clonotypes between healthy human individuals. Trimming cost V 0 bases and J 4 bases, with 10 bases left between them. Germline V gene data show CDR1 as KGHSH and CDR2 as LQKENI. The CDR3 contains 15 residues. Using immunoSEQ multiplex PCR, the repertoire was profiled, and TCRdb retains in-frame clones only, with some absent. The repertoire holds around 2.1 million clones, with approximately 94% as singletons.

Sequencing was performed on naive CD8+ T cells from PBMCs. The clonotype comes from a young man in good health. Some clones in this sample may be carry-over from other donors' samples. This sequence joins TRBV18 and TRBJ2-1, with D maybe TRBD2 (5 bases). The CDR3 DNA follows: TGTGCCAGCTCACCACCTGCGGGCCTTTACAATGAGCAGTTCTTC. This translates into CASSPPAGLYNEQFF.